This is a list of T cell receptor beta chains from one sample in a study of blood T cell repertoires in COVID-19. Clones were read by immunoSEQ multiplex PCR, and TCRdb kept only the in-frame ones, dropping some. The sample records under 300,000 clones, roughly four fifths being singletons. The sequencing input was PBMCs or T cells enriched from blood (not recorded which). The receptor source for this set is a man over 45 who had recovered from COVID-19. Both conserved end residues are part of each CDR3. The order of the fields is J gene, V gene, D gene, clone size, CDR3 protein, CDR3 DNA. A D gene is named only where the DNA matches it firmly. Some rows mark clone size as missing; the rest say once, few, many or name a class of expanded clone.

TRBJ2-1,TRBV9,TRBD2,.,CASNGAGGLGEQFF,TGTGCCAGCAACGGAGCGGGAGGCTTAGGGGAGCAGTTCTTC
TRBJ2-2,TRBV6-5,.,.,CASKHRDAGELFF,TGTGCCAGCAAACACAGGGATGCCGGGGAGCTGTTTTTT
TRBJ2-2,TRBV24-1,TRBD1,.,CATSEAGGPNTGELFF,TGTGCCACCAGTGAAGCAGGGGGCCCGAACACCGGGGAGCTGTTTTTT
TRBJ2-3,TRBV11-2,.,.,CASSLDLARAEYF,TGTGCCAGCAGCTTAGATTTGGCTAGAGCTGAGTATTTT
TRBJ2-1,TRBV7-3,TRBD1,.,CASSSGTGGIEQFF,TGTGCCAGCAGCTCGGGGACAGGGGGCATTGAGCAGTTCTTC
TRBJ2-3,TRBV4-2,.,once,CASSRGLLTDTQYF,TGTGCCAGCAGTAGGGGACTTCTCACAGATACGCAGTATTTT
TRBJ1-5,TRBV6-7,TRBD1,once,CASSRPGTGAGGNQPQHF,TGTGCCAGCAGTCGTCCCGGGACAGGGGCAGGAGGCAATCAGCCCCAGCATTTT
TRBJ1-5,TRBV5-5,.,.,CASSPSGNSNQPQHF,TGTGCCAGCAGCCCTTCCGGGAATAGCAATCAGCCCCAGCATTTT
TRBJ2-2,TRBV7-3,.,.,CASSLTGNTGELFF,TGTGCCAGCAGCCTGACAGGGAACACCGGGGAGCTGTTTTTT
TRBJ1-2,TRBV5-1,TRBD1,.,CASSSTGGGSGYTF,TGCGCCAGCAGCTCCACAGGGGGTGGCTCTGGCTACACCTTC
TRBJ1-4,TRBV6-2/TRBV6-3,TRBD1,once,CASSKGGLREKLFF,TGTGCCAGCAGTAAAGGGGGCTTGCGTGAAAAACTGTTTTTT
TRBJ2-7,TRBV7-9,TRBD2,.,CASSVSGSFYEQYF,TGTGCCAGCAGTGTTAGCGGGAGTTTCTACGAGCAGTACTTC
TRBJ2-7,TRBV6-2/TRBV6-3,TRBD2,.,CASSYGLAGRGSYEQYF,TGTGCCAGCAGTTACGGTCTAGCGGGGAGGGGCTCCTACGAGCAGTACTTC
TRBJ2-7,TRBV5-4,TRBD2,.,CASSLAGRVGDEQYF,TGTGCCAGCAGCTTGGCCGGGAGGGTAGGGGACGAGCAGTACTTC
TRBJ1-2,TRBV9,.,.,CASSSRWDNNYGYTF,TGTGCCAGCAGCTCTCGTTGGGACAATAACTATGGCTACACCTTC
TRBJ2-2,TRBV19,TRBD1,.,CASSIGRQGAVTGELFF,TGTGCCAGTAGTATAGGCCGGCAGGGGGCAGTCACCGGGGAGCTGTTTTTT
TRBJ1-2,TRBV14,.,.,CASSERLKENYGYTF,TGTGCCAGCAGCGAGCGACTTAAGGAAAACTATGGCTACACCTTC
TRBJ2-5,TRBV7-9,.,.,CASSSPGLGAEETQYF,TGTGCCAGCAGCTCCCCGGGGTTGGGGGCCGAAGAGACCCAGTACTTC
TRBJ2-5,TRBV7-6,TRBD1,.,CASSLGSPRGPQETQYF,TGTGCCAGCAGCTTAGGGTCCCCCAGGGGGCCCCAAGAGACCCAGTACTTC
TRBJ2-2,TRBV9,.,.,CASSSTGLPVTGELFF,TGTGCCAGCAGCTCGACAGGACTCCCCGTCACCGGGGAGCTGTTTTTT
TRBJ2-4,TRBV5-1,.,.,CASTLGGGSKNIQYF,TGCGCCAGCACTCTAGGAGGGGGCAGCAAAAACATTCAGTACTTC
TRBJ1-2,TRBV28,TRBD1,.,CASSFRGLNGYTF,TGTGCCAGCAGTTTCAGGGGGTTGAATGGCTACACCTTC
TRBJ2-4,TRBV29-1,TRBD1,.,CSGTQTGTAIQYF,TGCAGCGGAACCCAGACAGGGACGGCCATTCAGTACTTC
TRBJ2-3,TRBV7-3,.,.,CASSPGLSTDTQYF,TGTGCCAGCAGCCCGGGACTGAGCACAGATACGCAGTATTTT
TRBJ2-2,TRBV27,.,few,CASSLSTDTFMANTGELFF,TGTGCCAGCAGTTTATCCACCGACACCTTTATGGCGAACACCGGGGAGCTGTTTTTT
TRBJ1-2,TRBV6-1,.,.,CASSEALRGFGPNYGYTF,TGTGCCAGCAGTGAAGCGCTTCGGGGTTTTGGACCTAACTATGGCTACACCTTC
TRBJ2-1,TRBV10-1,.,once,CASSEGRGRLGEQFF,TGCGCCAGCAGTGAGGGCCGGGGGAGGCTCGGGGAGCAGTTCTTC
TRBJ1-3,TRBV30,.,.,CAWRVRGDTIYF,TGTGCCTGGAGGGTCAGGGGAGACACCATATATTTT
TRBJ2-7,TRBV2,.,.,CAFRDNSYEQYF,TGTGCCTTCCGGGACAACTCCTACGAGCAGTACTTC
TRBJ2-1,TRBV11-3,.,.,CASSLGGTRGRSSYNEQFF,TGTGCCAGCAGCTTAGGAGGAACTCGAGGCCGGAGCTCCTACAATGAGCAGTTCTTC
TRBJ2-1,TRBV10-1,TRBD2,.,CASSAMTSGFWFF,TGCGCCAGCAGTGCCATGACTAGCGGGTTTTGGTTCTTC
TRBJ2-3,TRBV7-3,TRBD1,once,CASSDRGQGGTDTQYF,TGTGCCAGCAGCGACAGGGGACAGGGTGGCACAGATACGCAGTATTTT
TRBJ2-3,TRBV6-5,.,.,CASSYGEASTDTQYF,TGTGCCAGCAGTTACGGGGAGGCTAGCACAGATACGCAGTATTTT
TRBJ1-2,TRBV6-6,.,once,CASSLTGDYGYTF,TGTGCCAGCAGCCTGACAGGAGACTATGGCTACACCTTC
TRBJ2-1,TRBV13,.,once,CASSLPPRPVSGRSYNEQFF,TGTGCCAGCAGCCTTCCCCCCCGGCCGGTTAGCGGACGCTCCTACAATGAGCAGTTCTTC
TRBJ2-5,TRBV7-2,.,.,CASSLGSSSETQYF,TGTGCCAGCAGCTTAGGGTCTAGCTCCGAGACCCAGTACTTC
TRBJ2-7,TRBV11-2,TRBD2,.,CASSLDWGGQPYEQYF,TGTGCCAGCAGCTTAGATTGGGGGGGTCAGCCCTACGAGCAGTACTTC
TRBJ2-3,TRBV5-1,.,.,CASRSGDTQYF,TGCGCCAGCCGAAGCGGAGATACGCAGTATTTT
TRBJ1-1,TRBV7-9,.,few,CASSPLSRGGNTEAFF,TGTGCCAGCAGCCCACTCTCCCGGGGGGGGAACACTGAAGCTTTCTTT
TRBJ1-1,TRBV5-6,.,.,CASSLVDSFFNTEAFF,TGTGCCAGCAGCTTGGTGGACAGCTTTTTTAACACTGAAGCTTTCTTT
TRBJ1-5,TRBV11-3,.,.,CASSLDVRQPQHF,TGTGCCAGCAGCTTAGACGTGCGTCAGCCCCAGCATTTT
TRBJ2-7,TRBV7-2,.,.,CASSRSYEQYF,TGTGCCAGCAGCCGTAGCTACGAGCAGTACTTC
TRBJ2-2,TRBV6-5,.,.,CASSYPQGSRYGELFF,TGTGCCAGCAGTTACCCGCAGGGGAGTAGATACGGGGAGCTGTTTTTT
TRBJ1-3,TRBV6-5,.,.,CASSYSPTDTGNTIYF,TGTGCCAGCAGTTACTCCCCAACGGACACAGGAAACACCATATATTTT
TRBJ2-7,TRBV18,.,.,CASSPPSGYEQYF,TGTGCCAGCTCACCACCGTCAGGCTACGAGCAGTACTTC
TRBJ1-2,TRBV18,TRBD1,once,CASSLQTGTNYGYTF,TGTGCCAGCTCACTACAGACAGGGACCAACTATGGCTACACCTTC
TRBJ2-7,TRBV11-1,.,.,CASSLDHRPSYEQYF,TGTGCCAGCAGCTTAGACCACAGGCCCTCCTACGAGCAGTACTTC
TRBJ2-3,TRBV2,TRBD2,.,CASRVRGGPAGDTQYF,TGTGCCAGCAGAGTACGCGGGGGACCCGCTGGGGATACGCAGTATTTT
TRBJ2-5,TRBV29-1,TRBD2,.,CSGGGRKQETQYF,TGCAGCGGAGGCGGGAGAAAACAAGAGACCCAGTACTTC
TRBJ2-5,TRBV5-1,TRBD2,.,CASSLAIAGGPQETQYF,TGCGCCAGCAGCTTGGCCATAGCGGGGGGGCCCCAAGAGACCCAGTACTTC
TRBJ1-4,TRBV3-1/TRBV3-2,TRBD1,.,CASSRQGALDEKLFF,TGTGCCAGCAGCCGTCAGGGGGCGCTTGACGAAAAACTGTTTTTT
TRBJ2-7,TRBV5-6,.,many,CASSPTGTLHYEQYF,TGTGCCAGCAGCCCAACAGGGACCTTACACTACGAGCAGTACTTC
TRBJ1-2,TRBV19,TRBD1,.,CAVRQGNGYTF,TGTGCCGTTCGACAGGGAAATGGCTACACCTTC
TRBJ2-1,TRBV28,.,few,CASSLIPGQGRLYNEQFF,TGTGCCAGCAGTTTAATCCCGGGCCAGGGGAGACTCTACAATGAGCAGTTCTTC